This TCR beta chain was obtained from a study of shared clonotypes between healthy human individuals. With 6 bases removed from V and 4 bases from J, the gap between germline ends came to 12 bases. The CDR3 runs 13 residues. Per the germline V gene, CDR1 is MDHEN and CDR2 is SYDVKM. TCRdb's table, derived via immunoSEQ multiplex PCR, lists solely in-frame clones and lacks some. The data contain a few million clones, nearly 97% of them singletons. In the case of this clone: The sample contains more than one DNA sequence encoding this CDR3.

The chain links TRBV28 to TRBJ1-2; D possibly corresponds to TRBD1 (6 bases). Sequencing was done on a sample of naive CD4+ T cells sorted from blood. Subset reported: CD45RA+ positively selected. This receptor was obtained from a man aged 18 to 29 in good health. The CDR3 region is CASRQGGGYGYTF. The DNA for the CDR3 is TGTGCCAGCAGACAGGGAGGTGGCTATGGCTACACCTTC.